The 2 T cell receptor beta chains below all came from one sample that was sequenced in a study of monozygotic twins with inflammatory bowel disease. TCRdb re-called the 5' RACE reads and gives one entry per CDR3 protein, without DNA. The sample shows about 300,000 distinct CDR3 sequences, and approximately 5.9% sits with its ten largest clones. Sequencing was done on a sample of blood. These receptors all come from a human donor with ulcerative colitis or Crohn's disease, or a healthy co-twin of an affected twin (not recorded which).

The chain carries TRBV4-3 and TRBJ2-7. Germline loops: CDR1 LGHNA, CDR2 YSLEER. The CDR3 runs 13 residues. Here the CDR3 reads CARPLKNGYEQYF.

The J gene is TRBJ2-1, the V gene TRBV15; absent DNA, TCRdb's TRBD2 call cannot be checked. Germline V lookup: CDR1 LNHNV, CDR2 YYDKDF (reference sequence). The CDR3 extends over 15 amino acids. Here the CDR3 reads CATSQGRGDNNEQFF.